This entry is about one TCR beta chain. J gave up 10 bases and V 4 bases, and 10 bases lay outside the gene matches. This CDR3 contains 16 residues. The germline V gene encodes CDR1 SGHTA and CDR2 FQGNSA. These data originate in a study of Ad26.COV2.S vaccination and SARS-CoV-2 variants. Study summary: Enrolled in COV1001, the donor was in the Ad26.COV2.S trial arm, which received the vaccine. Recipients of Ad26.COV2.S got it intramuscularly, once or twice 56 days apart.

The table came from immunoSEQ multiplex PCR; TCRdb's copy has only in-frame clones and leaves some out. The table records approximately 300,000 clones, about 82% of them present only once. The treatment was: 15 to 20 received Ad26.COV2.S at low or high dose, single or two shots; roughly five received placebo; per-sample allocation not given. Each sample was drawn 63 days after the first injection (of vaccine or placebo). This person who donated was an adult of 18-55 years in Boston. This clonotype was sampled from a person between 18 and 65 years old who received the Ad26.COV2.S COVID-19 vaccine or a placebo. The chain carries TRBV7-2 and TRBJ1-6, with 10 nucleotides matching TRBD1. Sequenced material: peripheral blood, taken in a trial of Ad26.COV2.S vaccine versus placebo. CDR3 bases: TGTGCCAGCAGCTGGTGGACAGGGGGAACGGGATCACCCCTCCACTTT. Its protein product is CASSWWTGGTGSPLHF. Full variable domain (remainder filled in from reference TRBV7-2 and TRBJ1-6): GAGVSQSPSNKVTEKGKDVELRCDPISGHTALYWYRQSLGQGLEFLIYFQGNSAPDKSGLPSDRFSAERTGGSVSTLTIQRTQQEDSAVYLCASSWWTGGTGSPLHFGNGTRLTVT.